The rows below give T cell receptor beta chains drawn from one sample of a study of radiation and T cells in renal cell carcinoma. The table came from immunoSEQ multiplex PCR; TCRdb's copy has only in-frame clones and leaves some out. The profile shows about 74,000 clones, roughly 87% of them singletons. The source was blood, collected from a patient whose treatment included radiotherapy and nephrectomy. All receptors come from a woman in her 70s with renal cell carcinoma. Each CDR3 is given with its conserved first and last residue. Some rows have no size entry. The others give once, few or many, or a class for an expanded clone.

cdr3_aa: CASSVGGVARTDTQYF; j_call: TRBJ2-3; v_call: TRBV9; clone_size: -
cdr3_aa: CASSQDPTGSSGELFF; j_call: TRBJ2-2; v_call: TRBV4-1; clone_size: -
cdr3_aa: CASSLNSGNQPQHF; j_call: TRBJ1-5; v_call: TRBV7-2; clone_size: few
cdr3_aa: CASSVDFSTDTQYF; j_call: TRBJ2-3; v_call: TRBV10-2; clone_size: -
cdr3_aa: CASSIGGGGSEAFF; j_call: TRBJ1-1; v_call: TRBV5-4; clone_size: -
cdr3_aa: CASSQEGLAGEVQYF; j_call: TRBJ2-7; v_call: TRBV4-3; clone_size: -
cdr3_aa: CASSPAGGSYGYTF; j_call: TRBJ1-2; v_call: TRBV5-1; clone_size: -
cdr3_aa: CAWSVSGNTIYF; j_call: TRBJ1-3; v_call: TRBV30; clone_size: -
cdr3_aa: CASSSREGANVLTF; j_call: TRBJ2-6; v_call: TRBV5-1; clone_size: -
cdr3_aa: CASSYQTGKGETQYF; j_call: TRBJ2-5; v_call: TRBV5-4; clone_size: few
cdr3_aa: CASSVTTMDKETQYF; j_call: TRBJ2-5; v_call: TRBV9; clone_size: -
cdr3_aa: CASQGLAGGTGGELFF; j_call: TRBJ2-2; v_call: TRBV30; clone_size: -
cdr3_aa: CASSTSFRLAGGQNEQFF; j_call: TRBJ2-1; v_call: TRBV7-6; clone_size: -
cdr3_aa: CASSLGDMNTEAFF; j_call: TRBJ1-1; v_call: TRBV7-9; clone_size: -
cdr3_aa: CASTRLAGNYEQYF; j_call: TRBJ2-7; v_call: TRBV2; clone_size: -
cdr3_aa: CASRLGASTNEKLFF; j_call: TRBJ1-4; v_call: TRBV19; clone_size: -